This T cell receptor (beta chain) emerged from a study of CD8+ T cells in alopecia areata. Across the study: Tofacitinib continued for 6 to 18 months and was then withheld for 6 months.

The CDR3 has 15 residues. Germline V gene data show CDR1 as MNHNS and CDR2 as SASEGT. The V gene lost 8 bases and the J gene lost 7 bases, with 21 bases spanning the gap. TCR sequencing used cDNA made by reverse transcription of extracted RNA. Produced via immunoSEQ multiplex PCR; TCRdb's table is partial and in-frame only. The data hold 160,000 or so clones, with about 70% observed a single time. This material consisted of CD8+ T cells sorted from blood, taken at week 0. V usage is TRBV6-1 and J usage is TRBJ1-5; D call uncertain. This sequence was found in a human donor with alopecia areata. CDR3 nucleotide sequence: TGTGCCAGCTGTCAGAAAGGGATTCTTGAACAGCCCCAGCATTTT. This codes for CASCQKGILEQPQHF.